This T cell receptor beta chain was captured in a study of T-cell reconstitution after alpha-beta-depleted transplantation in children. The germline gives CDR1 SGDLS, CDR2 YYNGEE. The CDR3 consists of 16 residues. V shed 0 bases and J shed 4 bases, with 11 bases lying between them. The authors prepared the TCRbeta library with unique molecular identifiers. One entry per CDR3 protein, called by TCRdb with MiXCR from the PCR reads. The sample lists 780,000 or so distinct CDR3 sequences; less than 20% were seen once. Points on this clonotype: Its target is not known.

Notes on the study in general: At day 60, the high TCRbeta diversity found in some patients originated from recipient T cells and thymic progenitors that had survived. Alpha-beta T cells about two months after transplant reportedly derived from several hundred expanded graft clones. When one year had passed after transplant, most T-cell counts and diversity came from newly produced T cells.

J is TRBJ1-6 and V is TRBV9; D is unresolved. This clonotype was obtained from a male patient aged 5 to 17 who had a stem cell transplant for acute lymphoblastic leukemia, so the T cells may come from the graft donor. Source: PBMCs, mostly from graft donor cells, taken 360 days after TCRalphabeta/CD19-depleted stem cell transplant. CDR3 sequence (DNA): TGTGCCAGCAGCGTAGACCGGACGTTATATAATTCACCCCTCCACTTT. It translates to CASSVDRTLYNSPLHF.